The 11 T cell receptor beta chains below come from one sample, sequenced in a study of T cells in tumors after PD-1 blockade. Repertoires were generated with immunoSEQ multiplex PCR, while TCRdb's copy carries only in-frame clones and drops some. The data contain around 60,000 clones, around three quarters of them singletons. The sequencing used PBMCs, collected before anti-PD-1 treatment. The receptors shown here come from a human donor with basal cell carcinoma.

V usage is TRBV2 and J usage is TRBJ1-1, with D possibly being TRBD1 (6 bases). CDR1 and CDR2 (germline): SNHLY, FYNNEI. The CDR3 loop spans 15 amino acids. V dropped 5 bases and J dropped 2 bases, with 15 bases sitting between them. The DNA for the CDR3 is TGTGCCAGCAGTCCCCAAACGGGGGCAAACACTGAAGCTTTCTTT. Its protein product is CASSPQTGANTEAFF.

This chain uses TRBV7-6 with TRBJ2-7; 14 nucleotides agree with TRBD2. V shed 1 base, J shed 2 bases, and the junction held 7 bases outside the gene matches. Germline V gene lookup returns CDR1 SGHVS and CDR2 FNYEAQ. This CDR3 is 18 amino acids long. The CDR3 loop is CASSLVTSGGARTYEQYF. The CDR3 bases are TGTGCCAGCAGCTTAGTGACTAGCGGGGGGGCGCGGACCTACGAGCAGTACTTC.

The genes are TRBV5-4 and TRBJ2-3; a possible D gene is TRBD2 (6 bases). Germline CDR1 reads SGHNT; CDR2 reads YYREEE (reference sequence). The CDR3 is 14 amino acids. V lost 7 bases and J 1 base, leaving 13 bases between the germline ends. CDR3 nucleotide sequence: TGTGCCAGCTCCAAGGGACTGGGCACAGATACGCAGTATTTT. Its protein is CASSKGLGTDTQYF.

The rearrangement links TRBV6-2 or TRBV6-3 to TRBJ2-5; D is ambiguous. CDR1 MNHEY and CDR2 SVGEGT come from the germline V gene. This CDR3 has 13 amino acids. V lost 2 bases, J lost 1 base, and 5 bases lay in between. The CDR3 bases are TGTGCCAGCAGTTACGTCGGCCAAGAGACCCAGTACTTC. Protein sequence: CASSYVGQETQYF.

This chain joins TRBV7-8 and TRBJ1-1, with D uncertain. Deletions cut 2 bases from V and 7 bases from J, with 14 bases between. CDR1 is SGHVS, CDR2 FQNEAQ, per germline. The CDR3 length is 14 residues. Here the CDR3 DNA reads TGTGCCAGCAGCTTAACGAAGGGTCGGAATGAAGCTTTCTTT. It translates to CASSLTKGRNEAFF.

V gene TRBV7-2 combines with J gene TRBJ2-7, with D maybe TRBD2 (6 bases). Germline CDR1 is SGHTA and CDR2 is FQGNSA. Trimming cost V 2 bases and J 2 bases, with 13 bases left between them. CDR3 size: 15 residues. The CDR3 DNA follows: TGTGCCAGCAGCTTAATCGGGGGTGAAACCTACGAGCAGTACTTC. Its translation is CASSLIGGETYEQYF.

J is TRBJ1-5 and V is TRBV28; D is uncertain. The CDR3 totals 14 residues. From germline, CDR1 is MDHEN and CDR2 SYDVKM. Trimming pared 6 bases from V and 1 base from J, leaving 10 bases between. CDR3 protein: CASREGLSNQPQHF. In nucleotides, the CDR3 is TGTGCCAGCAGAGAGGGCCTCAGCAATCAGCCCCAGCATTTT.

This clone was picked up a small number of times. V is TRBV6-5 and J is TRBJ1-5, with TRBD1 as a possible D gene (5 bases). The V and J ends lost 4 bases and 4 bases respectively, with 14 bases between them. The CDR3 length is 15 residues. From germline, CDR1 is MNHEY and CDR2 SVGAGI. The CDR3 reads CASSSSGMRNQPQHF. The CDR3 DNA follows: TGTGCCAGCAGTTCTTCAGGGATGAGGAATCAGCCCCAGCATTTT.

V usage is TRBV19 and J usage is TRBJ2-1; 8 bases align to TRBD1. Germline trimming cut 6 bases from V and 3 bases from J; bases unmatched to any gene: 7. CDR3 length: 15 amino acids. Germline V gives CDR1 LNHDA, CDR2 SQIVND (reference sequence). The CDR3 DNA is TGTGCCAGTAGCGTAGACAGGGGAAGCTACAATGAGCAGTTCTTC. Translation: CASSVDRGSYNEQFF.

The chain uses TRBV5-1 and TRBJ2-1; 11 nucleotides match TRBD2. The germline V gene encodes CDR1 SGHRS and CDR2 YFSETQ. The CDR3 length is 17 residues. The trim removed 2 bases at V and 6 bases at J, leaving 10 bases unmatched. The CDR3 nucleotides are TGCGCCAGCAGCTTTTATAGCGGGGGGGCTTGGGGCAATGAGCAGTTCTTC. Amino acids: CASSFYSGGAWGNEQFF.

The rearrangement uses TRBV28 and TRBJ2-5; D possibly corresponds to TRBD1 (5 bases). This CDR3 is built from 15 residues. Per the germline V gene, CDR1 is MDHEN and CDR2 is SYDVKM. V was clipped by 1 base and J by 5 bases, with 14 bases between them. The CDR3 protein is CASSLSTGNGETQYF. DNA of the CDR3: TGTGCCAGCAGTTTATCTACAGGAAATGGGGAGACCCAGTACTTC.